The rows below give T cell receptor beta chains drawn from one sample of a study of blood T cell repertoires in COVID-19. Assay used: immunoSEQ multiplex PCR; TCRdb lists only in-frame clones, some missing. The sample contains a few hundred thousand clones, 70% to 90% of which appear only once. The sequenced sample was peripheral blood. The receptor set was obtained from a human donor in a cohort sampled during active COVID-19. The CDR3 runs from the conserved cysteine through the conserved F or W. The D gene is left open where the match is weak. Rows may omit the clone size; those that give it use once, few, many or a size class.

clone size,D gene,V gene,J gene,CDR3 protein
once,-,TRBV9,TRBJ2-1,CASSADWDEQFF
-,-,TRBV7-9,TRBJ2-7,CASSLEGGYEQYF
-,-,TRBV7-2,TRBJ1-2,CASSRVGRFDYGYTF
once,TRBD2,TRBV19,TRBJ2-1,CASSTRLAGVHEQFF
-,-,TRBV5-1,TRBJ1-1,CASSSDTGSNTEAFF
-,TRBD1,TRBV5-1,TRBJ2-2,CASSLAGDSTGELFF
-,TRBD1,TRBV5-4,TRBJ2-1,CASSRDRATYNEQFF
-,-,TRBV9,TRBJ2-1,CASSVEWREQFF
-,TRBD1,TRBV29-1,TRBJ1-1,CSVGQGVGGTEAFF
-,-,TRBV21-1,TRBJ1-1,CASSKGGGARISSMNTEAFF
-,-,TRBV7-8,TRBJ2-7,CASSFPGRKPYEQYF
-,-,TRBV25-1,TRBJ2-7,CASSDLGDSYEQYF
-,-,TRBV11-3,TRBJ2-1,CASSSTTEQFF
-,-,TRBV30,TRBJ2-7,CAWSNPDIRAYEQYF
-,-,TRBV9,TRBJ2-3,CASSVELITDTQYF
once,-,TRBV7-8,TRBJ2-6,CASSDSPGGGNVLTF
-,-,TRBV9,TRBJ1-3,CASSLGQGNTIYF
once,-,TRBV12-3/TRBV12-4,TRBJ1-1,CASSPGDTEAFF
-,TRBD2,TRBV19,TRBJ2-4,CASSIGGASGGLAKNIQYF
few,TRBD2,TRBV30,TRBJ2-7,CAWSSRFSGRVEQYF
-,TRBD1,TRBV5-1,TRBJ2-1,CASSETGGKGNEQFF
-,-,TRBV10-3,TRBJ1-4,CAISDSINEKLFF
few,-,TRBV7-3,TRBJ2-2,CASTPGRDINTGELFF
-,TRBD1,TRBV7-8,TRBJ2-7,CASSSPDREHEQYF
-,TRBD2,TRBV30,TRBJ2-5,CAWRGGSSGGEETQYF